These 13 T cell receptor beta chains came from one sample sequenced in a study of CD8 T cells in Susac syndrome (dated by TCRdb to about 2019). The library was prepared using the immunoSEQ multiplex PCR assay. RNA was extracted with the RNeasy kit and 0.5 to 1 ug was reverse transcribed using random hexamers. The public sequencing data were trimmed at Q25 with fastp and processed into clonotypes with MiXCR by TCRdb, which kept only in-frame beta chains. Merged by CDR3 protein, the rows form single entries marked with the most common genes and DNA. The sample table lists some 400,000 distinct CDR3 sequences, around 85% of them with a count of one. The ten biggest clones cover 0.09% to 0.15% of the sample. Source material: CD8+ T cells from PBMCs. These receptors were collected from a human donor with multiple sclerosis.

CDR3 nucleotides: TGTGCCAGCAGCTTCCAGTTTGAGCAGTTCTTC. Translation gives CASSFQFEQFF. The J gene is TRBJ2-1, the V gene TRBV11-1; D ambiguous. Trimming stripped 3 bases from V and 9 bases from J, with 6 bases between. CDR1 SGHAT and CDR2 FQDESV come from the germline V gene (reference sequence). CDR3 length equals 11 residues.

The genes are TRBV20-1 and TRBJ2-1; 13 nucleotides agree with TRBD2. The CDR3 sequence is 14 residues long. CDR1 and CDR2 from the germline V gene are DFQATT and SNEGSKA (reference sequence). The V gene end was trimmed by 6 bases and the J gene end by 14 bases; junction bases not matched to a gene: 13. CDR3 DNA sequence: TGCAGTGCCGGCACTAGCGGGGGGGCCTTTAAGGAGTTCTTC. This sequence encodes CSAGTSGGAFKEFF.

The rearrangement uses TRBV5-4 and TRBJ2-7; no reliable D call. The germline V gene has CDR1 SGHNT and CDR2 YYREEE (reference sequence). The CDR3 loop spans 11 amino acids. V dropped 0 bases and J dropped 5 bases, with 3 bases sitting between them. The CDR3 bases are TGTGCCAGCAGCTTGGCGCACGAGCAGTACTTC. Translation: CASSLAHEQYF.

This clonotype appeared a single time. This CDR3 is CASAQQGEPNTGELFF. CDR3 sequence (DNA): TGTGCCAGCGCGCAACAGGGGGAGCCGAACACCGGGGAGCTGTTTTTT. This chain uses TRBV7-6 with TRBJ2-2; 8 bases are shared with TRBD1. This CDR3 has 16 amino acids. V gave up 8 bases and J gave up 0 bases; unmatched junction bases: 8. In germline, CDR1 is SGHVS, CDR2 FNYEAQ.

This chain connects TRBV6-1 to TRBJ2-7, with TRBD2 matching 7 bases. CDR3 length equals 14 residues. The J segment lost 0 bases and the V segment lost 3 bases, leaving 2 bases of the junction unmatched. Germline V CDR1 and CDR2: MNHNS, SASEGT. CDR3 sequence: CASSEGGNSYEQYF. The CDR3 nucleotides read TGTGCCAGCAGTGAGGGGGGGAACTCCTACGAGCAGTACTTC.

This chain joins TRBV6-5 and TRBJ2-3; 8 bases are a match to TRBD2. J gave up 4 bases and V 6 bases, and 3 bases lay outside the gene matches. The CDR3 covers 13 residues. Looked up from germline, CDR1 is MNHEY and CDR2 is SVGAGI. DNA for the CDR3: TGTGCCAGCAGGACTAGCGCCGCAGATACGCAGTATTTT. Translated, it gives CASRTSAADTQYF.

The chain recombines TRBV28 with TRBJ1-1, with 7 bases fitting TRBD1. V was pared by 3 bases and J by 5 bases, with 9 bases of the junction left unmatched. The CDR3 length is 15 residues. Germline V lookup: CDR1 MDHEN, CDR2 SYDVKM. CDR3 protein: CASSLSVQGYTEAFF. CDR3 nucleotides: TGTGCCAGCAGTTTGAGCGTACAGGGGTATACTGAAGCTTTCTTT. The full variable domain, with the rest looked up from reference TRBV28 and TRBJ1-1, is DVKVTQSSRYLVKRTGEKVFLECVQDMDHENMFWYRQDPGLGLRLIYFSYDVKMKEKGDIPEGYSVSREKKERFSLILESASTNQTSMYLCASSLSVQGYTEAFFGQGTRLTVV.

The CDR3, as DNA: TGTGCCAGCAGACCGGGGGACAGAGACGAGCAGTACTTC. This translates into CASRPGDRDEQYF. The V call is TRBV12-3 or TRBV12-4, the J call TRBJ2-7; a weak D match, TRBD1 (7 bases). The V end was cut by 6 bases, the J end by 5 bases, with 14 bases between. This CDR3 has 13 amino acids.

The chain joins TRBV27 to TRBJ2-2, with TRBD1 identical over 10 bases. The CDR3 extends over 15 amino acids. With 5 bases clipped from V and 4 bases from J, the junction kept 4 bases outside the gene matches. The germline V gene has CDR1 MNHEY and CDR2 SMNVEV (reference sequence). The CDR3 sequence is CASSGTGVGTGELFF. The CDR3 DNA follows: TGTGCCAGCAGTGGGACAGGGGTTGGCACCGGGGAGCTGTTTTTT.

The rearrangement uses TRBV7-8 and TRBJ2-1, with no clear D. Deletions cut 1 base from V and 9 bases from J, with 16 bases between. This CDR3 region has 15 residues. Germline values: CDR1 SGHVS, CDR2 FQNEAQ. The CDR3 is CASSLDLIASSEQFF. In nucleotides, the CDR3 is TGTGCCAGCAGCTTAGATTTGATAGCCTCTAGTGAGCAGTTCTTC. The complete variable domain, with remaining parts taken from reference TRBV7-8 and TRBJ2-1, reads GAGVSQSPRYKVAKRGQDVALRCDPISGHVSLFWYQQALGQGPEFLTYFQNEAQLDKSGLPSDRFFAERPEGSVSTLKIQRTQQEDSAVYLCASSLDLIASSEQFFGPGTRLTVL.

This clonotype was seen only once. This chain connects TRBV29-1 to TRBJ1-1, with a tentative D call TRBD1 (5 bases). Germline CDR1 is SQVTM and CDR2 is ANQGSEA. Trimming cost V 8 bases and J 5 bases, with 12 bases left between them. The CDR3 spans 11 residues. The CDR3 DNA reads as TGCAGCTCAGGACACCTTACTGAAGCTTTCTTT. Amino acids: CSSGHLTEAFF.

The chain uses TRBV4-1 and TRBJ2-5; tentative D call: TRBD1 (6 bases). Germline V gives CDR1 MGHRA, CDR2 YSYEKL. The CDR3 extends over 13 amino acids. Trimming stripped 5 bases from V and 3 bases from J, with 10 bases between. The CDR3 bases are TGCGCCAGCAGCTTACAGGGAAAAGAGACCCAGTACTTC. Its protein is CASSLQGKETQYF.

This clonotype was recorded only once. V is TRBV5-5 and J is TRBJ1-5; D is undetermined. Germline V gives CDR1 SGHKS, CDR2 YYEKEE (reference sequence). V dropped 4 bases and J dropped 9 bases, with 23 bases sitting between them. This CDR3 spans 16 amino acids. The CDR3 here is CASSRHRWAKFGPQHF. The CDR3 DNA sequence: TGTGCCAGCAGCCGCCATCGGTGGGCGAAGTTCGGGCCCCAGCATTTT.